This T cell receptor (beta chain) was recorded in a study of a mutant IDH1 vaccine in newly diagnosed glioma. Study-level findings and limits: Changes to the top peripheral T cell clonotypes appeared unrelated to pseudoprogression.

Germline loops: CDR1 SQVTM, CDR2 ANQGSEA. There are 12 residues in the CDR3. V was trimmed by 6 bases and J by 4 bases, leaving 12 bases between them. TCRdb's table, derived via immunoSEQ multiplex PCR, lists solely in-frame clones and lacks some. The profile covers around 50,000 clones, with around four fifths appearing a single time and approximately 4.5% taken by the ten largest. A single count supports this clone. Antigen: not known. The time point is: week 35, safety follow-up. The vaccine gave 300 ug of a 20-mer mutant IDH1 peptide subcutaneously per dose. In weeks 1, 3, 5, 7, 11, 15, 19 and 23, patients were vaccinated.

The TCR was taken from a woman younger than 35 with glioma. The V and J genes are TRBV29-1 and TRBJ1-2, with D tentatively TRBD1 (5 bases). Sample: PBMCs, taken from a glioma patient whose treatment included an IDH1 peptide vaccine. CDR3 residues: CSVASGLYGYTF. In DNA, the CDR3 is TGCAGCGTAGCTTCGGGGCTCTATGGCTACACCTTC. Combining the CDR3 with reference TRBV29-1 and TRBJ1-2 gives the whole variable domain SAVISQKPSRDICQRGTSLTIQCQVDSQVTMMFWYRQQPGQSLTLIATANQGSEATYESGFVIDKFPISRPNLTFSTLTVSNMSPEDSSIYLCSVASGLYGYTFGSGTRLTVV.